The source of this T cell receptor (beta chain) is a study of metastatic and nonmetastatic thyroid tumors. Overall study context: Repertoire comparison spanned blood and tumor or nodule tissue of malignant and benign thyroid patients. Findings and caveats of the study: Versus benign nodules, malignant thyroid tumors reportedly had significantly higher TCR beta diversity, in blood and tumor.

The CDR3 has 15 residues. Germline V CDR1 and CDR2: DFQATT, SNEGSKA (reference sequence). Trimming shortened V by 0 bases and J by 0 bases, and 11 bases separated the two germline ends. Many counts were recorded for this clone. No antigen is known for it. The authors' processing: The study built a papillary thyroid cancer distant-metastasis classifier from CDR3 differences across clinicopathological groups. TCRdb re-analyzed the PCR reads using MiXCR. V and J calls and clone size were set by TCRdb, not the authors. The table has just under 20,000 clones, under 25% seen once; the top ten hold 8.5% to 12%. No treatment of any kind had been given to any patient before thyroid surgery.

Sequenced material: tumor tissue. The chain links TRBV20-1 to TRBJ1-2, with D possibly matching TRBD1 (6 bases). The origin of this receptor is a male donor with papillary thyroid cancer or a benign thyroid nodule (not recorded which). Some clones in this sample may be carry-over from other donors' samples. CDR3 sequence: CSARDRGPPNYGYTF. For the CDR3, the DNA is TGCAGTGCTAGAGACAGGGGCCCTCCTAACTATGGCTACACCTTC.